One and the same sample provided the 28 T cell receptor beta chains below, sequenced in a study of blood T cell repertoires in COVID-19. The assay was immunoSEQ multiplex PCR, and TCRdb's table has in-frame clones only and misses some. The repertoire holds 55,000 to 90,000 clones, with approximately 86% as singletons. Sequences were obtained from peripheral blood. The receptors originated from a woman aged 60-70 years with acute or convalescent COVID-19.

The CDR3 coding sequence is TGCAGCGTCGCTGACAGGGGGCCGCGTCAGCCCCAGCATTTT. Its protein is CSVADRGPRQPQHF. V gene TRBV29-1 combines with J gene TRBJ1-5, with 10 positions matching TRBD1. The CDR3 has 14 amino acids. CDR1 is SQVTM, CDR2 ANQGSEA, per germline. The V gene end was trimmed by 6 bases and the J gene end by 6 bases; junction bases not matched to a gene: 8.

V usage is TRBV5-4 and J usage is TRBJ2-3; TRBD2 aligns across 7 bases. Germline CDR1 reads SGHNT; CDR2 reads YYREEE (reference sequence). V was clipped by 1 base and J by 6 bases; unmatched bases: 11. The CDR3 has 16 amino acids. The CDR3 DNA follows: TGTGCCAGCAGCTTGTACGTGGGGGGGATGGGGGATACGCAGTATTTT. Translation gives CASSLYVGGMGDTQYF. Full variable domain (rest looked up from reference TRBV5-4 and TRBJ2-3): ETGVTQSPTHLIKTRGQQVTLRCSSQSGHNTVSWYQQALGQGPQFIFQYYREEENGRGNFPPRFSGLQFPNYSSELNVNALELDDSALYLCASSLYVGGMGDTQYFGPGTRLTVL.

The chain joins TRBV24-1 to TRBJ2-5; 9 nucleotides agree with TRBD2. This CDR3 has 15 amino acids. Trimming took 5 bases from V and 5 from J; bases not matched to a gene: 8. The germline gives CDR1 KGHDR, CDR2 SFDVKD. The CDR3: CATSVSAGGPETQYF. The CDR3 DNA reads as TGTGCCACCAGTGTATCTGCGGGGGGGCCTGAGACCCAGTACTTC.

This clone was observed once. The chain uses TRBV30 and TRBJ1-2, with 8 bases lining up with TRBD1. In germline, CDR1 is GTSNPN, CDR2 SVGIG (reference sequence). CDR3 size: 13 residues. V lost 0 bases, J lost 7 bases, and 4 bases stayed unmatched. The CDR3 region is CAWSVQGAGGYTF. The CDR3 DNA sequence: TGTGCCTGGAGTGTGCAGGGGGCAGGTGGCTACACCTTC. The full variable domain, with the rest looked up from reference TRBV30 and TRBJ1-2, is SQTIHQWPATLVQPVGSPLSLECTVEGTSNPNLYWYRQAAGRGLQLLFYSVGIGQISSEVPQNLSASRPQDRQFILSSKKLLLSDSGFYLCAWSVQGAGGYTFGSGTRLTVV.

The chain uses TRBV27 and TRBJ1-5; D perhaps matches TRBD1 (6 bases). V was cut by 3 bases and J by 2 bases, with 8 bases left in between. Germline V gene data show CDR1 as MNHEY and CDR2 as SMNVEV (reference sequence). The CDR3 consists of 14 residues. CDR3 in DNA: TGTGCCAGCAGTTTCAGGACAGGCAATCAGCCCCAGCATTTT. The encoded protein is CASSFRTGNQPQHF.

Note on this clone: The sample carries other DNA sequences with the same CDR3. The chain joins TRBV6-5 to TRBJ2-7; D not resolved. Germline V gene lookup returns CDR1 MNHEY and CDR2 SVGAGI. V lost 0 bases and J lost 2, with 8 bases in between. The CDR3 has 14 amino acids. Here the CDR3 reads CASSYSAETYEQYF. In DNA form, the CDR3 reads TGTGCCAGCAGTTACTCGGCGGAGACCTACGAGCAGTACTTC.

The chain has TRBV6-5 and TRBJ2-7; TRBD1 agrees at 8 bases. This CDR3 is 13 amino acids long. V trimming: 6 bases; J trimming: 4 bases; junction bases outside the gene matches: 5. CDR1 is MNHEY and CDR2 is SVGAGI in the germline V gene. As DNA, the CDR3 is TGTGCCAGCAGGCAGGGGGCGCGGTACGAGCAGTACTTC. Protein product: CASRQGARYEQYF.

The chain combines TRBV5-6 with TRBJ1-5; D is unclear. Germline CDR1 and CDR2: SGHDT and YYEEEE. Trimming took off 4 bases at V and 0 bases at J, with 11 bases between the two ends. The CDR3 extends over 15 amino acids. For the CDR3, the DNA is TGTGCCAGCAGCCACGGAGGGTATAGCAATCAGCCCCAGCATTTT. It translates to CASSHGGYSNQPQHF.

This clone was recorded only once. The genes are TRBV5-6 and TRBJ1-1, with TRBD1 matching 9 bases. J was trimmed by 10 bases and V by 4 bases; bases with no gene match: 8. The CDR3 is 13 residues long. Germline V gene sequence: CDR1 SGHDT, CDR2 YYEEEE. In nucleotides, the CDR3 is TGTGCCAGCAGCCGGGACAGGGTACAGGGAGCTTTCTTT. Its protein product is CASSRDRVQGAFF. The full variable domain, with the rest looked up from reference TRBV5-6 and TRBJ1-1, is DAGVTQSPTHLIKTRGQQVTLRCSPKSGHDTVSWYQQALGQGPQFIFQYYEEEERQRGNFPDRFSGHQFPNYSSELNVNALLLGDSALYLCASSRDRVQGAFFGQGTRLTVV.

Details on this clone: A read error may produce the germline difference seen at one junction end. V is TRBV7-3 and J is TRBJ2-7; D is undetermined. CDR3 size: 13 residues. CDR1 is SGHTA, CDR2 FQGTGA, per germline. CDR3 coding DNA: TGTGCCAGCAGCGTGCGCTCCTCCTCCGAGCAGTACTTC. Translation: CASSVRSSSEQYF.

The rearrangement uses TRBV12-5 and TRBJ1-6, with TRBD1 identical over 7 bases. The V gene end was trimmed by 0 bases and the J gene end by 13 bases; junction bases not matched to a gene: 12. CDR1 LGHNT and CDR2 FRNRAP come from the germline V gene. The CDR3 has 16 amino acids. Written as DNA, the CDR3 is TGTGCTAGTGGTTTGGTAACGCAGGGGGGATTGGGTCCCCTCCACTTT. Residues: CASGLVTQGGLGPLHF. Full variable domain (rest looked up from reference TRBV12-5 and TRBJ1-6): DARVTQTPRHKVTEMGQEVTMRCQPILGHNTVFWYRQTMMQGLELLAYFRNRAPLDDSGMPKDRFSAEMPDATLATLKIQPSEPRDSAVYFCASGLVTQGGLGPLHFGNGTRLTVT.

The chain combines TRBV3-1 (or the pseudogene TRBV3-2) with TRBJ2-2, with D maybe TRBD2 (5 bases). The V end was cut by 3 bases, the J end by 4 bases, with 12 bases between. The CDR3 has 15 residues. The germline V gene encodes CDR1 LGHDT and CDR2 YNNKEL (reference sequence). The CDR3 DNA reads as TGTGCCAGCAGCCAGAGCCGCGCGGGCACCGGGGAGCTGTTTTTT. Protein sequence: CASSQSRAGTGELFF.

The CDR3 nucleotides are TGTGCCAGCAGTGAAGATGGGAGGAGCACAGATACGCAGTATTTT. Translation: CASSEDGRSTDTQYF. The chain couples TRBV6-1 to TRBJ2-3, with D tentatively TRBD2 (6 bases). The CDR3 totals 15 residues. Germline CDR1 MNHNS, CDR2 SASEGT. V lost 1 base and J 0 bases, leaving 8 bases between the germline ends.

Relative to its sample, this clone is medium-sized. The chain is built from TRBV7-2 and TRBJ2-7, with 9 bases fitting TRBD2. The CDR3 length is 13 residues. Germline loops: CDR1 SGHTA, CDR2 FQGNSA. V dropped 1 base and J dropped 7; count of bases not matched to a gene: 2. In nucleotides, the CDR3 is TGTGCCAGCAGCTTAGAAGGACTAGCGGAGCAGTACTTC. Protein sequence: CASSLEGLAEQYF.

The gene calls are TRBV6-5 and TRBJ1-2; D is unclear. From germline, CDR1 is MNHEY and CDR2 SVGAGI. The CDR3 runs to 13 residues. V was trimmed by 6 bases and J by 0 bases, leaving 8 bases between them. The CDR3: CASSRRPNYGYTF. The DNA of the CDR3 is TGTGCCAGCAGCCGTCGTCCTAACTATGGCTACACCTTC.

CDR3 protein: CASRLTGTTNEKLFF. CDR3 DNA sequence: TGTGCCAGCAGACTAACAGGGACAACTAATGAAAAACTGTTTTTT. The genes are TRBV6-5 and TRBJ1-4; tentatively, D is TRBD1 (6 bases). Germline CDR1 MNHEY, CDR2 SVGAGI. V shed 6 bases and J shed 0 bases, with 11 bases lying between them. CDR3 length: 15 amino acids.

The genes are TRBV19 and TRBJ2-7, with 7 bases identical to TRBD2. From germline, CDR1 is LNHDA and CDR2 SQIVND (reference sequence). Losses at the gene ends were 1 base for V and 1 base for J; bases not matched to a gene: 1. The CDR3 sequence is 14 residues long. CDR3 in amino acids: CASSIAAGSYEQYF. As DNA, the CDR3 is TGTGCCAGTAGTATAGCAGCGGGGTCCTACGAGCAGTACTTC.

The CDR3 coding sequence is TGCAGTGCTAGTTTAGCGGGGGGGCCTCTTCCTGAGCAGTTCTTC. Residues: CSASLAGGPLPEQFF. The J gene is TRBJ2-1, the V gene TRBV20-1, with 11 bases identical to TRBD2. V gave up 3 bases and J gave up 9 bases; unmatched junction bases: 10. The CDR3 contains 15 residues. CDR1 is DFQATT, CDR2 SNEGSKA, per germline (reference sequence).

As DNA, the CDR3 is TGTGCCAGCGGTAGGGGAGGCACCATATATTTT. As protein: CASGRGGTIYF. V gene TRBV6-5 combines with J gene TRBJ1-3; D may be TRBD1 (5 bases). The V and J ends lost 8 bases and 9 bases respectively, with 11 bases between them. Per the germline V gene, CDR1 is MNHEY and CDR2 is SVGAGI. CDR3 length equals 11 residues.

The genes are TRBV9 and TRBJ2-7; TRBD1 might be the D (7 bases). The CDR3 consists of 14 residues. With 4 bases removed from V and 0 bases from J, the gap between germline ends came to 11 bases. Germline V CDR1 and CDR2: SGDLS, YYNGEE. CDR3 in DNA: TGTGCCAGCAGCCCGCGGGACAGCTCCTACGAGCAGTACTTC. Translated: CASSPRDSSYEQYF.

This chain's CDR3 is CASSDVRGLAGVRGTDTQYF. The CDR3 DNA sequence: TGTGCCAGCAGTGACGTGAGGGGGCTAGCGGGGGTCCGGGGCACAGATACGCAGTATTTT. V usage is TRBV2 and J usage is TRBJ2-3; 10 bases line up with TRBD2. The CDR3 runs to 20 residues. With V trimmed by 3 bases and J by 1 base, 16 bases remained unmatched. Germline CDR1 and CDR2: SNHLY and FYNNEI.

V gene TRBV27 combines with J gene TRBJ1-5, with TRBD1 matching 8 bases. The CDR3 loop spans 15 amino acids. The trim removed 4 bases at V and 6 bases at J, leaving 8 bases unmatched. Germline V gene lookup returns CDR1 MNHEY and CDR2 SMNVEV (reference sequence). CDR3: CASSSTGGISQPQHF. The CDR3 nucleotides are TGTGCCAGCAGTTCCACAGGGGGAATAAGTCAGCCCCAGCATTTT.

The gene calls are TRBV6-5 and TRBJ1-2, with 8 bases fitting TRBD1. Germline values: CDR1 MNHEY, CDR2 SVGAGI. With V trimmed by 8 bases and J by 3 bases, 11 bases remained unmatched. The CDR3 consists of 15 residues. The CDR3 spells CASYPTGVGHYGYTF. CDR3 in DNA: TGTGCCAGCTATCCGACAGGGGTGGGACACTATGGCTACACCTTC.

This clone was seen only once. The DNA for the CDR3 is TGTGCCAGCAGCTTATCTGACAGCTCCTACAATGAGCAGTTCTTC. It yields the protein CASSLSDSSYNEQFF. The chain employs TRBV7-2 and TRBJ2-1; a possible D gene is TRBD1 (5 bases). With 2 bases removed from V and 0 bases from J, the gap between germline ends came to 8 bases. Germline V gene lookup returns CDR1 SGHTA and CDR2 FQGNSA. The CDR3 is 15 residues long.

For the CDR3, the DNA is TGTGCCATCAGTGATCAGCGCAGTAATTCACCCCTCCACTTT. This translates into CAISDQRSNSPLHF. The chain couples TRBV10-3 to TRBJ1-6; no clear D gene. With 3 bases removed from V and 6 bases from J, the gap between germline ends came to 9 bases. CDR3 length: 14 amino acids. Germline V CDR1 and CDR2: ENHRY, SYGVKD.

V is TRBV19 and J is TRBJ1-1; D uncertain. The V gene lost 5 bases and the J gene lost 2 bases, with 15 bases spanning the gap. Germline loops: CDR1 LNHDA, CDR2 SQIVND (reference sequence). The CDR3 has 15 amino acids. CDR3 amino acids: CASSPNSPSNTEAFF. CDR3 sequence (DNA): TGTGCCAGTAGTCCGAACTCCCCCTCCAACACTGAAGCTTTCTTT.

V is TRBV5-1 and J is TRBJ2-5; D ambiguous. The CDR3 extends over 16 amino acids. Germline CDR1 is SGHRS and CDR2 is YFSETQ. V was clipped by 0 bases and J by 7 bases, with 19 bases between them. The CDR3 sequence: CASSLGIESVRGTQYF. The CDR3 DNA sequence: TGCGCCAGCAGCTTGGGAATCGAGTCAGTAAGAGGGACCCAGTACTTC.

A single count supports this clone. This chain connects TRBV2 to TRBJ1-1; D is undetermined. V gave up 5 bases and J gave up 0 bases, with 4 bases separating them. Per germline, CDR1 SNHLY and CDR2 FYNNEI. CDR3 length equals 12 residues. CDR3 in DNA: TGTGCCAGCAGTATTATGAACACTGAAGCTTTCTTT. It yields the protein CASSIMNTEAFF.